This TCR beta chain was documented in a study of blood T cells in healthy people across ages. Then a second PCR, running about 6 to 12 cycles, was carried out with a sample-barcoded 5' primer and a J-beta primer mix. TCRdb analysed the 5' RACE reads with MiXCR anew, one entry per CDR3 protein. This table holds roughly 700,000 distinct CDR3 sequences, about 52% found once. Note on this clonotype: The target antigen is unknown.

The germline V gene has CDR1 ENHRY and CDR2 SYGVKD. The CDR3 has 15 amino acids. The junction had 7 bases not matched to a gene; V was cut back by 6 bases and J by 2 bases. Overall study findings and caveats: A strong correlation between TCR beta diversity and naive T cell percentage was seen.

This sequence originates from an older woman in good health. Sequencing was carried out using blood. The rearrangement uses TRBV10-3 and TRBJ2-3; TRBD1 matches at 8 bases. The CDR3 here is CAISEDRVNTDTQYF. CDR3 DNA sequence: TGTGCCATCAGCGAGGACAGGGTGAACACAGATACGCAGTATTTT.